These 9 T cell receptor beta chains came from one sample sequenced in a study of blood T cells in healthy people across ages. With a J-beta primer mix and a sample-barcoded 5' primer, a second PCR ran 7 to 11 cycles. TCRdb processed the 5' RACE reads anew with MiXCR; each CDR3 protein has one entry. This table holds just over 1 million distinct CDR3 sequences, over 35% found once. Material for sequencing was blood. The receptors originated from an older woman in good health.

This clonotype was counted only a few times. The genes are TRBV20-1 and TRBJ2-7; TRBD2 aligns across 11 bases. From germline, CDR1 is DFQATT and CDR2 SNEGSKA (reference sequence). This CDR3 has 16 amino acids. V lost 3 bases, J lost 7 bases, and 14 bases stayed unmatched. The CDR3 spells CSARKVGLAAKGEQYF. CDR3 nucleotides: TGCAGTGCTAGGAAGGTGGGACTAGCGGCAAAGGGGGAGCAGTACTTC.

The gene calls are TRBV25-1 and TRBJ2-5; weak D call: TRBD1 (5 bases). CDR1 MGHDK and CDR2 SYGVNS come from the germline V gene. V shed 1 base and J shed 11 bases, with 17 bases lying between them. The CDR3 is made up of 14 amino acids. CDR3: CASSESGFDNEQYF. The CDR3 DNA reads TGTGCCAGCAGTGAATCAGGGTTCGACAATGAGCAGTACTTC.

This chain links TRBV20-1 with TRBJ2-3, with D maybe TRBD2 (6 bases). Trimming took 2 bases from V and 6 from J, leaving 15 bases between them. Germline V lookup: CDR1 DFQATT, CDR2 SNEGSKA (reference sequence). This CDR3 contains 14 residues. The DNA for the CDR3 is TGCAGTGCTAGATCGGGAGTGTTCTCCGATACGCAGTATTTT. This sequence encodes CSARSGVFSDTQYF.

In its sample, this clonotype was seen a few times. The V gene is TRBV10-3, the J gene TRBJ1-1; D call uncertain. CDR3 length: 13 residues. In germline, CDR1 is ENHRY, CDR2 SYGVKD. The V end lost 6 bases, the J end lost 0 bases, and 8 bases lay between the germline ends. The CDR3 nucleotides are TGTGCCATCAGGCGGGGTTTGAACACTGAAGCTTTCTTT. It encodes CAIRRGLNTEAFF.

V gene TRBV4-1 combines with J gene TRBJ2-5; no reliable D call. The germline V and J ends were trimmed by 5 bases and 2 bases, with 12 bases remaining between them. This CDR3 comprises 14 residues. From germline, CDR1 is MGHRA and CDR2 YSYEKL. This CDR3 is CASSLVPIQETQYF. The CDR3, as DNA: TGCGCCAGCAGCTTAGTACCCATTCAAGAGACCCAGTACTTC.

This clonotype was recorded a few times. The J gene is TRBJ2-7, the V gene TRBV20-1; the D gene is possibly TRBD2 (5 bases). V lost 3 bases to trimming and J lost 3 bases, with 21 bases between them. The CDR3 loop spans 16 amino acids. The germline gives CDR1 DFQATT, CDR2 SNEGSKA (reference sequence). The DNA for the CDR3 is TGCAGTGCTAGGAGTCCGGGAACTAGAAATTACTACGAGCAGTACTTC. It codes for CSARSPGTRNYYEQYF.

The chain links TRBV28 to TRBJ2-5, with D possibly being TRBD1 (6 bases). CDR3 length equals 16 residues. Trimming removed 3 bases from V and 4 bases from J, with 18 bases in between. CDR1 is MDHEN, CDR2 SYDVKM, per germline. CDR3 in DNA: TGTGCCAGCAGTTTGTTGGGCAAGGGACAATCAGAGACCCAGTACTTC. Its translation is CASSLLGKGQSETQYF. The complete variable domain, with remaining parts taken from reference TRBV28 and TRBJ2-5, reads DVKVTQSSRYLVKRTGEKVFLECVQDMDHENMFWYRQDPGLGLRLIYFSYDVKMKEKGDIPEGYSVSREKKERFSLILESASTNQTSMYLCASSLLGKGQSETQYFGPGTRLLVL.

Here the CDR3 DNA reads TGCAGCGTTGAGGGGGGACCAGGGGCCTTCTTC. Translating it yields CSVEGGPGAFF. This chain links TRBV29-1 with TRBJ2-1; tentatively, D is TRBD1 or TRBD2 (6 bases each). The CDR3 loop spans 11 amino acids. CDR1 is SQVTM and CDR2 is ANQGSEA in the germline V gene. V was pared by 3 bases and J by 16 bases, with 16 bases between.

This clonotype has only a few counts. The V call is TRBV4-1, the J call TRBJ2-7, with 8 bases identical to TRBD2. The V and J ends lost 1 base and 6 bases, in that order; junction bases with no gene match: 11. This CDR3 is built from 16 residues. From germline, CDR1 is MGHRA and CDR2 YSYEKL. For the CDR3, the DNA is TGCGCCAGCAGCCAAGTTAGGCCGGGGGGGTCCGGCGAGCAGTACTTC. Its translation: CASSQVRPGGSGEQYF.